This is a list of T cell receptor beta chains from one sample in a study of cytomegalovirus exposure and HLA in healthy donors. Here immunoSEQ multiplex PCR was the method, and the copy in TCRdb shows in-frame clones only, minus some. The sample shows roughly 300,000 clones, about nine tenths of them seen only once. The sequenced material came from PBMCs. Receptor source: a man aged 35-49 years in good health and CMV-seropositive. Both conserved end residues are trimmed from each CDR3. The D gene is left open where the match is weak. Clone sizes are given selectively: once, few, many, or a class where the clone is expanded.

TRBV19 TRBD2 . ASSIRVAAGGATDTQY
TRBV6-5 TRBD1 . ASSYGQGASTQH
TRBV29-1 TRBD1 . SVEATGQDTQY
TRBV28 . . ASRGGSTDTQY
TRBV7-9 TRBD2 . ASSLERAGGAPGHEQY
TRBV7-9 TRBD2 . ASSSRTSGSNETQY
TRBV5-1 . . ASSLSTDTQY
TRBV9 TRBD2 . ASSVVAGGEEF
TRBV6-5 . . ASSYDTSNYGYT
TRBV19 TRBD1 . ASSIAQGAYNEQF
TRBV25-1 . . ASSYAGTEQF
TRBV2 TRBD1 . ASRETGVFTNEKLF
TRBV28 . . ASSFGKETQY
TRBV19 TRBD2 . ASRTLAGSYNEQF
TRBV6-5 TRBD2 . ASSRLAEGSNEQF
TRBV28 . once ASSEQDSNQPQH
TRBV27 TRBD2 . ASSNRGFRGSGRHQETQY
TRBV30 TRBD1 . AWSGTGSTDTQY
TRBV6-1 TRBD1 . ASTSEGQGSYEQY
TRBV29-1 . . SVEGDTSAEQY
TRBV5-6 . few ASSLVSRGNEQF
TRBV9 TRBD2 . ASSPRTSGSFNEQF
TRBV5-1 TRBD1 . ASSLGQGPYEQY
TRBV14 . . ASSHGDLSTDTQY
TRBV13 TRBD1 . ASSARDRAETQY
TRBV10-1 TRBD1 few ASSESAGQGAENEQF
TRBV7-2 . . ASSSYRVNQPQH
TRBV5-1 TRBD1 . ASSSRPPGTGGPGANVLT
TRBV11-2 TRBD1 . ASSPDRGLSEKLF
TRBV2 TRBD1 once ASSKNRDRAYEQY
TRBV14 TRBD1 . ASSQVNRGVWETQY
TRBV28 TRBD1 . ASSDRGISSYEQY
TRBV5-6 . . ASSLGLTLMVNTEAF
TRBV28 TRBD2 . ASSLGRGLVTDTQY
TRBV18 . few ASSPAGRLNTEAF
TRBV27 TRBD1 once ASTSDRGQDGELF
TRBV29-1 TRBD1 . SVEAAGGGLQGNTIY
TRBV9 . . ASSVSDTTGNQPQH
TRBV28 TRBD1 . ASSLRQGSYEQY
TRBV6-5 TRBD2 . ASSYSSGSGETQY
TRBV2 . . ASSEQGRDIQY